The 17 T cell receptor beta chains below all came from one sample that was sequenced in a study of blood T cell repertoires in COVID-19. Profiling relied on immunoSEQ multiplex PCR, and the TCRdb table lists in-frame clones only, not all of them. The sample holds about 14,000 clones, around 88% seen once. Material for sequencing was peripheral blood. These TCRs come from a human donor with active COVID-19. The donor label of this sample is uncertain.

This chain links TRBV9 with TRBJ1-4; perhaps TRBD1 as D (5 bases). Looked up from germline, CDR1 is SGDLS and CDR2 is YYNGEE. The ends were cut back, 7 bases at V and 1 base at J, with 14 bases in the middle. The CDR3 extends over 15 amino acids. In DNA form, the CDR3 reads TGTGCCAGCTCCCAAGGGGCCCTAACTAATGAAAAACTGTTTTTT. Translated, it gives CASSQGALTNEKLFF.

The V gene is TRBV27, the J gene TRBJ1-4; D uncertain. V was trimmed by 2 bases and J by 6 bases, leaving 10 bases between them. The CDR3 runs 14 residues. Germline lookup yields CDR1 MNHEY and CDR2 SMNVEV (reference sequence). The CDR3 DNA reads as TGTGCCAGCAGTTTAGGCAGGTTTGATGAAAAACTGTTTTTT. The encoded protein is CASSLGRFDEKLFF.

In its sample, this clone was seen once. The rearrangement joins TRBV21-1 to TRBJ1-6; whether TRBD1, the table's D call, matches the DNA was not checked. TRBV21-1 is designated a pseudogene. This CDR3 has 21 amino acids. The CDR3 sequence: CATLLARLDMNLKMENSPLHF. CDR3 in DNA: TGTGCCACCCTCTTGGCCCGGTTGGACATGAATCTCAAAATGGAGAATTCACCCCTCCACTTT.

This clone was counted once. V usage is TRBV2 and J usage is TRBJ1-2; D is undetermined. The CDR3 sequence is 13 residues long. CDR1 is SNHLY and CDR2 is FYNNEI in the germline V gene. The V end lost 3 bases, the J end lost 8 bases, and 13 bases lay between the germline ends. The CDR3 bases are TGTGCCAGCAGTGAGCGTGTGGTCATCGGCTACACCTTC. Translated, it gives CASSERVVIGYTF.

This clone was counted once. V gene TRBV3-1 (or the pseudogene TRBV3-2) combines with J gene TRBJ1-1, with D perhaps TRBD1 (5 bases). The CDR3 extends over 14 amino acids. Trimming took 3 bases from V and 6 from J, leaving 14 bases between them. Germline V gives CDR1 LGHDT, CDR2 YNNKEL (reference sequence). CDR3 sequence reads: CASSHGGIVAEAFF. The DNA for the CDR3 is TGTGCCAGCAGCCATGGGGGGATAGTGGCTGAAGCTTTCTTT.

This clone has a single count. The rearrangement links TRBV29-1 to TRBJ1-1; the D gene is possibly TRBD1 (5 bases). Germline V gives CDR1 SQVTM, CDR2 ANQGSEA. The V and J ends lost 5 bases and 0 bases respectively, with 7 bases between them. This CDR3 has 12 residues. The CDR3 protein is CSVRQLNTEAFF. CDR3 nucleotide sequence: TGCAGCGTTCGACAGCTGAACACTGAAGCTTTCTTT.

V gene TRBV19 combines with J gene TRBJ2-1; 10 nucleotides line up with TRBD2. CDR3 length: 15 amino acids. From germline, CDR1 is LNHDA and CDR2 SQIVND (reference sequence). The V segment lost 10 bases and the J segment 8 bases; nucleotides outside the gene matches: 14. The CDR3 loop is CATETLASGSYEQFF. CDR3 nucleotides: TGTGCCACCGAAACCCTGGCTAGCGGGAGTTATGAGCAGTTCTTC. The complete variable domain, with remaining parts taken from reference TRBV19 and TRBJ2-1, reads DGGITQSPKYLFRKEGQNVTLSCEQNLNHDAMYWYRQDPGQGLRLIYYSQIVNDFQKGDIAEGYSVSREKKESFPLTVTSAQKNPTAFYLCATETLASGSYEQFFGPGTRLTVL.

The chain is built from TRBV28 and TRBJ1-5; no clear D gene. Per germline, CDR1 MDHEN and CDR2 SYDVKM. Trimming left V 11 bases short and J 6 bases short, with 17 bases between. CDR3 length: 13 amino acids. The DNA for the CDR3 is TGTGCCGGTGAACAGAGGGCCGGTCAGCCCCAGCATTTT. Translating it yields CAGEQRAGQPQHF.

This chain joins TRBV6-4 and TRBJ1-1; 11 nucleotides match TRBD1. Germline-derived CDR1 and CDR2 are MRHNA and SNTAGT. The J segment lost 3 bases and the V segment lost 8 bases, leaving 11 bases of the junction unmatched. This CDR3 has 16 residues. For the CDR3, the DNA is TGTGCCAGCCTCCCCGTGGGGACAGGGGGTTACACTGAAGCTTTCTTT. Encoded protein: CASLPVGTGGYTEAFF.

On this clone itself: The same CDR3 can be traced to other DNA sequences in this sample. This chain connects TRBV6-2 or TRBV6-3 to TRBJ2-5, with 7 bases aligning to TRBD1. The CDR3 has 13 residues. V lost 6 bases and J lost 2; bases outside the gene matches: 3. The germline V gene encodes CDR1 MNHEY and CDR2 SVGEGT. CDR3 coding DNA: TGTGCCAGCAGCCGGGACAGACAAGAGACCCAGTACTTC. Its translation is CASSRDRQETQYF.

This chain joins TRBV5-1 and TRBJ1-4; 7 nucleotides match TRBD1. Per the germline V gene, CDR1 is SGHRS and CDR2 is YFSETQ. V shed 7 bases, J shed 6 bases, and the junction held 15 bases outside the gene matches. This CDR3 spans 16 amino acids. The CDR3 is CASGPRQGGFDEKLFF. CDR3 in DNA: TGCGCCAGCGGTCCAAGACAGGGAGGCTTCGATGAAAAACTGTTTTTT.

The gene calls are TRBV27 and TRBJ2-7, with 7 positions matching TRBD1. The CDR3 has 14 amino acids. The J segment lost 6 bases and the V segment lost 5 bases, leaving 10 bases of the junction unmatched. Germline V lookup: CDR1 MNHEY, CDR2 SMNVEV (reference sequence). In DNA, the CDR3 is TGTGCCAGCAGTGCCGCCGGACAGGTCCTCGAGCAGTACTTC. Its translation is CASSAAGQVLEQYF.

The CDR3 sequence: CASAGEGGNQPQHF. The CDR3 DNA reads as TGTGCCAGCGCCGGGGAGGGTGGCAATCAGCCCCAGCATTTT. V is TRBV2 and J is TRBJ1-5; D remains ambiguous. Germline V lookup: CDR1 SNHLY, CDR2 FYNNEI. Trimming cost V 8 bases and J 2 bases, with 13 bases left between them. The CDR3 has 14 residues.

Details on this clone: A read error may account for a junction end that differs from germline. This sequence joins TRBV7-7 and TRBJ2-7; TRBD1 aligns across 8 bases. Germline V gene lookup returns CDR1 SSHAT and CDR2 FNYEAQ (reference sequence). The CDR3 consists of 12 residues. CDR3 coding DNA: TGTGCTAGCAGTGGACAGGGCGGAGAGCAGTACTTC. It encodes CASSGQGGEQYF.

This chain joins TRBV19 and TRBJ2-5, with 9 bases that match TRBD1. The CDR3 sequence is 14 residues long. V trimming: 8 bases; J trimming: 4 bases; junction bases outside the gene matches: 8. The V gene's germline CDR1 is LNHDA and CDR2 SQIVND (reference sequence). The CDR3 loop is CASSIEGQGETQYF. CDR3 bases: TGTGCCAGTTCTATTGAGGGACAGGGAGAGACCCAGTACTTC.

Only one count was recorded for this clone. This chain links TRBV9 with TRBJ1-3, with no clear D. Trimming removed 3 bases from V and 0 bases from J, with 10 bases in between. Germline V CDR1 and CDR2: SGDLS, YYNGEE. CDR3 size: 15 residues. CDR3 bases: TGTGCCAGCAGCGCTCTCACAACCTCTGGAAACACCATATATTTT. It yields the protein CASSALTTSGNTIYF.

This clone was counted a few times. The chain recombines TRBV6-5 with TRBJ2-3; perhaps TRBD1 as D (6 bases). The ends were cut back, 5 bases at V and 3 bases at J, with 9 bases in the middle. The CDR3 is 13 residues long. Germline values: CDR1 MNHEY, CDR2 SVGAGI. The DNA of the CDR3 is TGTGCCAGCAGTCGCCAGGGGACAGATACGCAGTATTTT. This sequence encodes CASSRQGTDTQYF.